The table lists the clone carrying this T cell receptor (beta chain) with a count of one. This sample stems from a study of blood T cell repertoires in COVID-19. Study summary: Samples came from the United States, Italy and Spain, spanning acute and convalescent COVID-19. The cDNA or gDNA used as material had been derived from T cells, B-cell-depleted T cells, or PBMCs.

The repertoire was sequenced with immunoSEQ multiplex PCR; TCRdb's copy has only in-frame clones and lacks some. The sample lists about 230,000 clones, roughly 84% occurring once. Germline assignment: CDR1 SGDLS and CDR2 YYNGEE. There are 16 residues in the CDR3. V lost 0 bases and J lost 0, with 9 bases in between. V and J are TRBV9 and TRBJ2-2; D perhaps matches TRBD1 (6 bases). Input material: peripheral blood. The receptor was isolated from a man aged 50 or older with active or convalescent COVID-19. CDR3 nucleotides: TGTGCCAGCAGCGTAGCAGGGACACCGAACACCGGGGAGCTGTTTTTT. This sequence encodes CASSVAGTPNTGELFF.